This T cell receptor (beta chain) stems from a study of blood T cells in healthy people across ages. Trimming took 6 bases from V and 3 from J; bases not matched to a gene: 6. This CDR3 comprises 14 residues. The germline V gene encodes CDR1 MNHNY and CDR2 SVGAGI (reference sequence). The authors ran a second PCR of 7 to 11 cycles using a sample-barcoded 5' primer and a J-beta primer mix. TCRdb re-called the 5' RACE reads through MiXCR, storing one row per CDR3 protein. The sample shows approximately 680,000 distinct CDR3 sequences, around 32% of them seen only once. Sequenced input: blood. The genes are TRBV6-6 and TRBJ1-1; TRBD1 matches at 8 bases. This receptor was obtained from a woman older than 75 in good health. The CDR3 region has the DNA TGTGCCAGCAGGGCAGGGGGCGCGGACACTGAAGCTTTCTTT. It encodes CASRAGGADTEAFF.